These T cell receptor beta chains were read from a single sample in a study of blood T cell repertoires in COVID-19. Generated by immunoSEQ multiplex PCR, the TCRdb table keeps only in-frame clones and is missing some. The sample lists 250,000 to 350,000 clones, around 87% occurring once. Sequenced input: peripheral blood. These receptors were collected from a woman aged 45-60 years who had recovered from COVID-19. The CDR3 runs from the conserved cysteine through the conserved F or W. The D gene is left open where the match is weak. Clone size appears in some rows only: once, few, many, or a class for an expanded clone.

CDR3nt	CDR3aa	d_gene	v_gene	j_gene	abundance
TGCGCCAGCAGCTTGTTGAACGGGGGTACTGAAGCTTTCTTT	CASSLLNGGTEAFF	NA	TRBV5-1	TRBJ1-1	NA
TGCGCCAGCAGTGAGGCTAGCGGGGGCCTAACTCTCGGACAAACATACGAGCAGTACTTC	CASSEASGGLTLGQTYEQYF	TRBD2	TRBV10-2	TRBJ2-7	NA
TGTGCCAGCAGTTCGGGTGGGAGTGGCAAAAACATTCAGTACTTC	CASSSGGSGKNIQYF	NA	TRBV27	TRBJ2-4	NA
TGTGCCAGCTCCCAGGGACAGACCTACAATGAGCAGTTCTTC	CASSQGQTYNEQFF	TRBD1	TRBV18	TRBJ2-1	NA
TGTGCCAGCAGCTTAGAGCGGACCGGCTTTAACTATGGCTACACCTTC	CASSLERTGFNYGYTF	NA	TRBV7-9	TRBJ1-2	NA
TGTGCCAGCCTGGGACAGGGGACCAATGAGCAGTTCTTC	CASLGQGTNEQFF	TRBD1	TRBV2	TRBJ2-1	NA
TGTGCCAGCACCAAACCTGGGTTCCTAGCAGCTTTCTTT	CASTKPGFLAAFF	NA	TRBV28	TRBJ1-1	NA
TGTGCCAGCAGCTTACTGGGACAGAACACTGAAGCTTTCTTT	CASSLLGQNTEAFF	NA	TRBV7-2	TRBJ1-1	once
TGTGCCAGCAGCACCCGACATAGTGAAGCTTTCTTT	CASSTRHSEAFF	NA	TRBV9	TRBJ1-1	NA
TGTGCCAGCAGTCTAATTAGGGGGAGGGCGGGCTACACCTTC	CASSLIRGRAGYTF	NA	TRBV28	TRBJ1-2	NA
TGTGCCAGTAGTATTTCGGGGGGCGCGGGGAATGAGCAGTTCTTC	CASSISGGAGNEQFF	NA	TRBV19	TRBJ2-1	NA
TGTGCTAGCAGCCGGGGCGGCGGGGGTATATTATTCCCCGGGGAGCTGTTTTTT	CASSRGGGGILFPGELFF	TRBD2	TRBV7-7	TRBJ2-2	NA
TGCAGCGTTGAGTGGCGGGACGGCACAGATACGCAGTATTTT	CSVEWRDGTDTQYF	NA	TRBV29-1	TRBJ2-3	NA
TGTGCCACCAGCAGAGCCAACAGGGGCACAGATACGCAGTATTTT	CATSRANRGTDTQYF	NA	TRBV15	TRBJ2-3	once
TGTGCCAGCTCACCACAGACAGGGTCCAATGAGCAGTTCTTC	CASSPQTGSNEQFF	TRBD1	TRBV18	TRBJ2-1	NA
TGTGCCAGCAGCGTAGCTCTAGCGGGGCTAAGCTCCTACAATGAGCAGTTCTTC	CASSVALAGLSSYNEQFF	TRBD2	TRBV9	TRBJ2-1	NA
TGTGCCAGCACCATAGGACTAGCCAAAAACATTCAGTACTTC	CASTIGLAKNIQYF	NA	TRBV28	TRBJ2-4	NA
TGTGCCAGCAGCCAAGACCTTAATGAAAAACTGTTTTTT	CASSQDLNEKLFF	NA	TRBV3-1/TRBV3-2	TRBJ1-4	NA
TGTGCCAGCAGGTACACGCAAGCTAACTATGGCTACACCTTC	CASRYTQANYGYTF	NA	TRBV2	TRBJ1-2	few
TGCAGCGCAATCGGGACTAGCGGAGGTCGGGATGAGCAGTTCTTC	CSAIGTSGGRDEQFF	TRBD2	TRBV29-1	TRBJ2-1	NA
TGTGCCAGCTGCCGGACAGGGGGCAGCTACGAGCAGTACTTC	CASCRTGGSYEQYF	TRBD1	TRBV28	TRBJ2-7	NA
TGTGCCAGCAGCAACCGGGGGGTACTCACAGATACGCAGTATTTT	CASSNRGVLTDTQYF	TRBD2	TRBV9	TRBJ2-3	NA
TGTGCCTGGAGTGTAAACGGGAGAAACATTCAGTACTTC	CAWSVNGRNIQYF	NA	TRBV30	TRBJ2-4	few
TGTGCCAGCAGCCAAGGGGCCGGATCCTACGAGCAGTACTTC	CASSQGAGSYEQYF	NA	TRBV3-1/TRBV3-2	TRBJ2-7	NA
TGTGCCAGCAGCCCAGATTCGGGGGATACGCAGTATTTT	CASSPDSGDTQYF	NA	TRBV7-6	TRBJ2-3	once
TGTGCCAGCAGCCGGACTGGAATCATGGATACGCAGTATTTT	CASSRTGIMDTQYF	NA	TRBV2	TRBJ2-3	NA
TGTGCCAGCAGTCCTAGAGAACAGGCCACCGGGGAGCTGTTTTTT	CASSPREQATGELFF	NA	TRBV2	TRBJ2-2	once
TGTGCCAGCACCACCGGGACTAGAGTCATCCGGGAGCAGTTCTTC	CASTTGTRVIREQFF	TRBD2	TRBV6-6	TRBJ2-1	NA
TGTGCCAGCAGCTTCAATAGGGGCGAAGAGACCCAGTACTTC	CASSFNRGEETQYF	NA	TRBV5-5	TRBJ2-5	NA
TGTGCCACCAGACCCTCTAGCGGGAGTAGGGCAGATACGCAGTATTTT	CATRPSSGSRADTQYF	TRBD2	TRBV19	TRBJ2-3	NA
TGTGCCAGCAGCTTCGAGTTGGGGGGTTTCCAAAACATTCAGTACTTC	CASSFELGGFQNIQYF	NA	TRBV5-6	TRBJ2-4	NA
TGTGCCAGCAGCCCGCTAGCGGGAGGCGCCTACGAGCAGTACTTC	CASSPLAGGAYEQYF	TRBD2	TRBV7-9	TRBJ2-7	NA
TGTGCCAGCAGCTTCGACAGGGCATCACCCCTCCACTTT	CASSFDRASPLHF	TRBD1	TRBV11-2	TRBJ1-6	few
TGTGCCAGCACTAGCGCGGGGCGGGCTTTAGGAATCAACGTCCTGACTTTC	CASTSAGRALGINVLTF	NA	TRBV28	TRBJ2-6	NA
TGTGCCAGCAGTGCAAACAGGGTATCCACTGAAGCTTTCTTT	CASSANRVSTEAFF	NA	TRBV27	TRBJ1-1	NA
TGTGCCAGCGGCGACAGGGGATCCGGGGAGCTGTTTTTT	CASGDRGSGELFF	TRBD1	TRBV6-6	TRBJ2-2	NA
TGTGCCAGTAGTAGACAGGGAACTTCCTATGGCTACACCTTC	CASSRQGTSYGYTF	TRBD1	TRBV19	TRBJ1-2	once
TGTGCCAGCAGCCGCCTTTTCTCGCAGGATCTCGATTCACCCCTCCACTTT	CASSRLFSQDLDSPLHF	NA	TRBV7-2	TRBJ1-6	NA
TGTGCCAGTAGTATTTCGGTTTACTCCTACAATGAGCAGTTCTTC	CASSISVYSYNEQFF	NA	TRBV19	TRBJ2-1	NA